Shown below are 5 T cell receptor beta chains from a single sample sequenced in a study of blood T cells in healthy people across ages. Using a J-beta primer mix together with a sample-barcoded 5' primer, a second PCR was run for roughly 6 to 12 cycles. Via MiXCR, TCRdb re-called the 5' RACE reads, giving one row per CDR3 protein. In the table there are about 1.6 million distinct CDR3 sequences, approximately 32% of which are singletons. Sequences were obtained from blood. The receptors originated from a young woman in good health.

This chain uses TRBV29-1 with TRBJ1-1, with D possibly TRBD1 on 5 matching bases. Germline V gene sequence: CDR1 SQVTM, CDR2 ANQGSEA. The CDR3 extends over 13 amino acids. The germline V and J ends were trimmed by 5 bases and 0 bases, with 10 bases remaining between them. The CDR3 is CSVIRQLNTEAFF. The CDR3 nucleotides read TGCAGCGTTATACGACAGTTGAACACTGAAGCTTTCTTT.

The chain recombines TRBV7-3 with TRBJ2-1, with 7 bases that match TRBD2. Per the germline V gene, CDR1 is SGHTA and CDR2 is FQGTGA. There are 14 residues in the CDR3. V lost 4 bases to trimming and J lost 8 bases; unmatched junction nucleotides: 8. The CDR3 reads CASSSVPAGHEQFF. The CDR3 region has the DNA TGTGCCAGCAGCTCCGTCCCAGCGGGGCATGAGCAGTTCTTC.

The chain carries TRBV10-3 and TRBJ1-5, with 10 bases fitting TRBD1. CDR1 is ENHRY and CDR2 is SYGVKD in the germline V gene. V trimming: 8 bases; J trimming: 2 bases; junction bases outside the gene matches: 0. The CDR3 extends over 13 amino acids. This CDR3 reads CAIGTGGNQPQHF. For the CDR3, the DNA is TGTGCCATCGGGACAGGGGGCAATCAGCCCCAGCATTTT.

The table lists this clonotype with many counts. The rearrangement joins TRBV7-9 to TRBJ2-1; a weak D match, TRBD2 (5 bases). Germline assignment: CDR1 SEHNR and CDR2 FQNEAQ (reference sequence). This CDR3 contains 14 residues. Trimming left V 1 base short and J 3 bases short, with 7 bases between. The CDR3 DNA reads TGTGCCAGCAGCTTAGGTCGGGACTACAATGAGCAGTTCTTC. It specifies CASSLGRDYNEQFF. The entire variable domain, with the rest obtained from reference TRBV7-9 and TRBJ2-1, is as follows: DTGVSQNPRHKITKRGQNVTFRCDPISEHNRLYWYRQTLGQGPEFLTYFQNEAQLEKSRLLSDRFSAERPKGSFSTLEIQRTEQGDSAMYLCASSLGRDYNEQFFGPGTRLTVL.

This clonotype has only a few counts. A read error may produce the germline difference seen at one junction end. V gene TRBV4-1 combines with J gene TRBJ1-2; D possibly corresponds to TRBD1 (5 bases). Germline assignment: CDR1 MGHRA and CDR2 YSYEKL. The CDR3 is 13 residues long. The DNA for the CDR3 is TGCGCCAGCAGCCTGACAGAAATCTATGGCCACACCTTC. Translation: CASSLTEIYGHTF.